The clone carrying this T cell receptor beta chain was detected ten times or more. One entry per CDR3 protein, called by TCRdb with MiXCR from the 5' RACE reads. The table lists approximately 50,000 distinct CDR3 sequences, approximately 10% of them singletons. The data derive from a study of neurological immune-mediated disorders. V shed 0 bases, J shed 11 bases, and the junction held 8 bases outside the gene matches. CDR1 SGHKS and CDR2 YYEKEE come from the germline V gene (reference sequence). This CDR3 is built from 15 residues. This clonotype was sampled from a man in his sixties or seventies with HTLV-1-associated myelopathy (HAM/TSP). The rearrangement uses TRBV5-5 and TRBJ2-7; 13 positions agree with TRBD2. The source material was PBMCs. The CDR3 DNA sequence: TGTGCCAGCAGCTTGGACAAGGGACTAGCGGGACTAGAGTACTTC. The encoded protein is CASSLDKGLAGLEYF.